This is a list of T cell receptor beta chains from one sample in a study of vaccination effects on CD4 cells after COVID-19. Antigens for these TCRs are unknown. Libraries were prepared by immunoSEQ multiplex PCR; TCRdb keeps only in-frame clonotypes and omits some of them. The table has 70,000 or so clones, over 65% seen once. The sequenced sample was CD4+ T cells from PBMCs cultured with HIV peptides, obtained before COVID-19 vaccination. The receptors stem from a human donor who had a prior SARS-CoV-2 infection. CDR3s include the opening cysteine and the closing phenylalanine or tryptophan. Each record gives: J gene, D gene, clone size, V gene, CDR3 protein, CDR3 DNA. A D gene is named only where the DNA matches it firmly. Only some rows state a clone size, as once, few, many or a class for expanded clones.

TRBJ2-2 TRBD1 once TRBV29-1 CSVGQGWTGELFF TGCAGCGTAGGACAGGGTTGGACCGGGGAGCTGTTTTTT
TRBJ2-1 - - TRBV11-1 CASSPDPSSYNEQFF TGTGCCAGCAGCCCCGATCCCAGCTCCTACAATGAGCAGTTCTTC
TRBJ2-7 - - TRBV2 CASSSYHEQYF TGTGCCAGCAGCTCGTACCACGAGCAGTACTTC
TRBJ1-2 - - TRBV5-4 CASTEGGGGIYGYTF TGTGCCAGCACCGAGGGCGGCGGGGGTATCTATGGCTACACCTTC
TRBJ2-1 - - TRBV11-2 CASSPQRNEQFF TGTGCCAGCAGCCCACAAAGGAATGAGCAGTTCTTC
TRBJ2-3 - few TRBV5-4 CASSPPGTDTQYF TGTGCCAGCAGCCCACCGGGCACAGATACGCAGTATTTT
TRBJ2-1 - few TRBV7-2 CASSLVLGGNEQFF TGTGCCAGCAGCTTAGTCCTTGGCGGTAATGAGCAGTTCTTC
TRBJ2-3 TRBD2 - TRBV10-1 CASSEGLAGGVADTQYF TGCGCCAGCAGTGAAGGGCTAGCGGGAGGAGTAGCCGATACGCAGTATTTT
TRBJ1-4 - - TRBV4-1 CASSQVGLRNEKLFF TGCGCCAGCAGCCAAGTGGGACTGAGAAATGAAAAACTGTTTTTT
TRBJ2-4 TRBD2 - TRBV19 CASSITMRGLAGAGAKNIQYF TGTGCCAGTAGTATAACAATGAGGGGGCTAGCGGGGGCCGGGGCCAAAAACATTCAGTACTTC
TRBJ2-4 - - TRBV4-3 CASSHLRNGGKNIQYF TGCGCCAGCAGCCACCTTAGAAACGGGGGAAAAAACATTCAGTACTTC
TRBJ2-2 - few TRBV19 CASSISTVNTGELFF TGTGCCAGTAGTATCTCGACCGTGAACACCGGGGAGCTGTTTTTT
TRBJ1-2 TRBD1 once TRBV6-5 CASSYRDRVNYGYTF TGTGCCAGCAGTTACCGGGACAGGGTTAACTATGGCTACACCTTC
TRBJ2-2 - - TRBV6-6 CASGRANTGELFF TGTGCCAGCGGTAGGGCGAACACCGGGGAGCTGTTTTTT
TRBJ1-6 - - TRBV9 CASSGSGAGYNSPLHF TGTGCCAGCAGTGGTAGTGGGGCTGGCTATAATTCACCCCTCCACTTT
TRBJ1-2 - - TRBV2 CASVISLTGGYTF TGTGCCAGCGTTATAAGTCTGACGGGTGGCTACACCTTC
TRBJ1-2 - - TRBV11-2 CASSFDHNYGYTF TGTGCCAGCAGCTTTGATCATAACTATGGCTACACCTTC
TRBJ2-3 - - TRBV5-6 CASSSQPTTQYF TGTGCCAGCAGCTCCCAACCAACTACGCAGTATTTT
TRBJ2-2 TRBD2 - TRBV27 CASKTSGGAAGELFF TGTGCCAGCAAGACTAGCGGGGGGGCCGCCGGGGAGCTGTTTTTT
TRBJ2-7 - few TRBV11-3 CASSRTRFEQYF TGTGCCAGCAGCCGCACTAGATTCGAGCAGTACTTC
TRBJ2-1 - - TRBV5-6 CASSLGPSSSSEQFF TGTGCCAGCAGCCTGGGACCGAGCAGCAGCTCTGAGCAGTTCTTC
TRBJ2-1 TRBD1 few TRBV11-2 CASSLGTGAYNEQFF TGTGCCAGCAGCTTAGGGACAGGGGCCTACAATGAGCAGTTCTTC
TRBJ2-7 TRBD1 - TRBV6-1 CASSEAPTGASYEQYF TGTGCCAGCAGTGAAGCTCCGACAGGGGCCTCCTACGAGCAGTACTTC
TRBJ1-6 - - TRBV5-5 CASSLVDGNSPLHF TGTGCCAGCAGCTTGGTAGACGGTAATTCACCCCTCCACTTT
TRBJ2-1 TRBD2 - TRBV5-1 CASSLGGAGGHNEQFF TGCGCCAGCAGCTTGGGTGGAGCGGGAGGCCACAATGAGCAGTTCTTC